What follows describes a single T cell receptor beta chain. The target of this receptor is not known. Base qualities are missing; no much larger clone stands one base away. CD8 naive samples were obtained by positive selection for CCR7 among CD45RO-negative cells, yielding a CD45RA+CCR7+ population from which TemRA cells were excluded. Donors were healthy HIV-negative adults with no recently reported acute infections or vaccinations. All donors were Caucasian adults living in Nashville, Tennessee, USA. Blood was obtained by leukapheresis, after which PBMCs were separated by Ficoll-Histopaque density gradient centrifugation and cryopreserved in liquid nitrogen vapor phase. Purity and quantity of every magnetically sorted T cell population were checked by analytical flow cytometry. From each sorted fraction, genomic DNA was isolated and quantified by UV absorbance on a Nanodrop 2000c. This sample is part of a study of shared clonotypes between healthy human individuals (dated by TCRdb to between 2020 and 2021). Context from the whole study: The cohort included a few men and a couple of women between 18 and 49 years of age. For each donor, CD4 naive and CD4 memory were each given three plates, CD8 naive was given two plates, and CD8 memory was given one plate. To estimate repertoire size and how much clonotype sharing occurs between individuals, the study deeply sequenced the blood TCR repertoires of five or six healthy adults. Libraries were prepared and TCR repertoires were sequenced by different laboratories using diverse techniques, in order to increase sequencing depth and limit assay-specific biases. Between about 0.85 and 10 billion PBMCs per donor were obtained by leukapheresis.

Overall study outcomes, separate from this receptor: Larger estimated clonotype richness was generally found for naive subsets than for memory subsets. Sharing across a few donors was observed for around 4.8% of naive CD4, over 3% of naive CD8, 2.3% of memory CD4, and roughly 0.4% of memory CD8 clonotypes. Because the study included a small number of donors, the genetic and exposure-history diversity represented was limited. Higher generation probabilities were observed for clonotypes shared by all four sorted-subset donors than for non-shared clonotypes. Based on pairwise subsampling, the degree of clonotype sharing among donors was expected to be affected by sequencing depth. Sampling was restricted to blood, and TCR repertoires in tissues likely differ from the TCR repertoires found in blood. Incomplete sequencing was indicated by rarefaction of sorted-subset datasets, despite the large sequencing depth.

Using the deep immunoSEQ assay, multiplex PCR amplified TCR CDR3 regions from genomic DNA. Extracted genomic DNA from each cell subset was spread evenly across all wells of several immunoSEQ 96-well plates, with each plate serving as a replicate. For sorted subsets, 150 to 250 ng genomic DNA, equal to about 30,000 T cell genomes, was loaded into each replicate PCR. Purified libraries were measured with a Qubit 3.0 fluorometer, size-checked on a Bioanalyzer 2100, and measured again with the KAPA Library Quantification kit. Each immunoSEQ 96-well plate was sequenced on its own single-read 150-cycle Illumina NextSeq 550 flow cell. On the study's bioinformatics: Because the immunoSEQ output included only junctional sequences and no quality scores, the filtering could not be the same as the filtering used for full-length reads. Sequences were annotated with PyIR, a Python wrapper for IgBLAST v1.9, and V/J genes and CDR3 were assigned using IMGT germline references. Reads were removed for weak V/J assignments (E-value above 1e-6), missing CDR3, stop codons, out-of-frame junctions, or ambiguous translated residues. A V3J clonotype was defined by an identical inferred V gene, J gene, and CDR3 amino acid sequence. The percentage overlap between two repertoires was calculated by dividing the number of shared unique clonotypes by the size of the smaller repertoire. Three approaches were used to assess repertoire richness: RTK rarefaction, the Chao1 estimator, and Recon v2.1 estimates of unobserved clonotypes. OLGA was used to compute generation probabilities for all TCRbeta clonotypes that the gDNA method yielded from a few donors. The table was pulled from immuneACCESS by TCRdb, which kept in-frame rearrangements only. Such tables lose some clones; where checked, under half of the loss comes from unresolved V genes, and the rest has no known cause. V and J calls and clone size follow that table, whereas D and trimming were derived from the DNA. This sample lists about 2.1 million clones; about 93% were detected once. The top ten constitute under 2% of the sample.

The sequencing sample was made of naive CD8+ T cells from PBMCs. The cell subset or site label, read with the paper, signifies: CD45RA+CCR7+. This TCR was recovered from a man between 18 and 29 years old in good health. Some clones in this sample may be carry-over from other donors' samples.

In nucleotide form, the sequence is TGTGCCAGCAGTTTACTTACGGCCTTGGAGACCCAGTACTTC. Its protein reads: CASSLLTALETQYF. This chain is built from TRBV28 and TRBJ2-5; no D gene call is confident. From the cysteine up to the phenylalanine, the CDR3 has a length of 14 residues. Just the 42-base CDR3 DNA is kept, in frame starting at base 1. The germline V gene supplies CDR1 MDHEN and CDR2 SYDVKM. A distance of 12 bases separates the germline ends of V and J, which lose 2 bases and 5 bases respectively.